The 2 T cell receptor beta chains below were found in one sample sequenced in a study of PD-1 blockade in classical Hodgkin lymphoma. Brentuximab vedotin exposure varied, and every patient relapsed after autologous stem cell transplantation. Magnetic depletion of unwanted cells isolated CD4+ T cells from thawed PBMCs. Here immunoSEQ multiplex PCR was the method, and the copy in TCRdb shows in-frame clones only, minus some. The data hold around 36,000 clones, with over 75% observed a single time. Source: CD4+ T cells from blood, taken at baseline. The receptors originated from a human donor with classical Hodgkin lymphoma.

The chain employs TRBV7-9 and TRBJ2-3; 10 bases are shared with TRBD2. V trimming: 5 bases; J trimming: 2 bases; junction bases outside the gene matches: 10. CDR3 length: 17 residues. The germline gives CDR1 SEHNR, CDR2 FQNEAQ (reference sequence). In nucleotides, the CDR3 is TGTGCCAGCAGCGGGGGACTAGCGACCGATAACACAGATACGCAGTATTTT. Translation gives CASSGGLATDNTDTQYF.

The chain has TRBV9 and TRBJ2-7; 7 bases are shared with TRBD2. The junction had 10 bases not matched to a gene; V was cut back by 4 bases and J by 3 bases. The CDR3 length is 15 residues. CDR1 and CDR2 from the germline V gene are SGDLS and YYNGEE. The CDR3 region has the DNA TGTGCCAGCAGCCCCGGGACTATTAACCGCTACGAGCAGTACTTC. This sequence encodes CASSPGTINRYEQYF.